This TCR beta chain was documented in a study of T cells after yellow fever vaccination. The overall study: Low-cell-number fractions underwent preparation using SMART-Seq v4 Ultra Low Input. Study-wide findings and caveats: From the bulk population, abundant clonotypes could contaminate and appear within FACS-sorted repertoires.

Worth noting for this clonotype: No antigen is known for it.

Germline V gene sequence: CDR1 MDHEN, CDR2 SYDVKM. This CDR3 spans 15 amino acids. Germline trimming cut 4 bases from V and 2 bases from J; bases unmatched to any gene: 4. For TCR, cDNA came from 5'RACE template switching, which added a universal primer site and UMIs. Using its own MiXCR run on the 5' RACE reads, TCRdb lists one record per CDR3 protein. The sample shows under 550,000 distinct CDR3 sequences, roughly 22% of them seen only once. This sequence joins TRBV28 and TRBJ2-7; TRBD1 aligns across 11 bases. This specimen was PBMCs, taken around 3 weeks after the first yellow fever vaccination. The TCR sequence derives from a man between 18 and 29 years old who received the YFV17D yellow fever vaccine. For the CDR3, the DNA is TGTGCCAGCAGTTCCACGGGACAGGGGGCCTACGAGCAGTACGTC. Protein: CASSSTGQGAYEQYV.